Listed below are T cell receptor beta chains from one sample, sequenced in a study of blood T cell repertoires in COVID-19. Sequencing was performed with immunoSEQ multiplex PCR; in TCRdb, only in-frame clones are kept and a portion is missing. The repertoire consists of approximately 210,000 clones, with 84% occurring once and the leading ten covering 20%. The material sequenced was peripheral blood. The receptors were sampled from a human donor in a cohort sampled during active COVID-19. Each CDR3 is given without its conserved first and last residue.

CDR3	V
ASRRNTGELF	TRBV7-6
ASRTDNNSPLH	TRBV5-1
ASSPMLAEGSTQY	TRBV6-5
ASTPGGGGETQY	TRBV6-5
ATSELNPGSQH	TRBV24-1
ASSVTFREGNQPQH	TRBV9
ATSRELTDTQY	TRBV12-3/TRBV12-4
ASSLLRTGRVVSPLH	TRBV27
ASRRRTARGYNSPLH	TRBV6-6
ASSPTSGSDTQY	TRBV6-4
SVGPSSYNEQF	TRBV29-1
ASSFRDRNINEQF	TRBV6-2/TRBV6-3
AWSGTGGNSPLH	TRBV30
ASSFDRAQPYEQY	TRBV5-1
ASSRDSTTDTQY	TRBV5-1
ASKDTVQETQY	TRBV28
ASSLWATANTGELF	TRBV5-1
ASSPAVGEKLF	TRBV18
ASSSRPGVGANVLT	TRBV27
ASNPRGLSTDTQY	TRBV6-5
ASSPRRGRINEQF	TRBV7-8
AIQGLAGRIYNEQF	TRBV28
ASSPRGPSGETQY	TRBV11-2
ASNVGVNTEAF	TRBV12-3/TRBV12-4
ASSPGSYNEQF	TRBV7-3